These 9 T cell receptor beta chains were all obtained from the same sample, sequenced in a study of T cell responses to AZD1222 COVID-19 vaccine. The method was immunoSEQ multiplex PCR; TCRdb's version includes in-frame clones alone and lacks a portion of them. The sample includes about 150,000 clones, about 90% seen only once; the top ten take 5%. Sequencing was performed on peripheral blood, taken on day 0 of AZD1222 vaccination. The receptor set was obtained from an adult in good health.

The chain uses TRBV5-4 and TRBJ2-1; 11 bases map to TRBD2. The CDR3 covers 14 residues. CDR1 is SGHNT and CDR2 is YYREEE in the germline V gene (reference sequence). The J segment lost 7 bases and the V segment lost 4 bases, leaving 4 bases of the junction unmatched. CDR3 amino acids: CASSPRTSGNEQFF. The CDR3 DNA sequence: TGTGCCAGCAGCCCAAGGACTAGCGGGAATGAGCAGTTCTTC.

This chain connects TRBV6-6 to TRBJ1-6, with D unclear. Germline-derived CDR1 and CDR2 are MNHNY and SVGAGI (reference sequence). V was pared by 2 bases and J by 7 bases, with 12 bases between. CDR3 length: 15 amino acids. This chain's CDR3 is CASSYEEGLNSPLHF. The DNA of the CDR3 is TGTGCCAGCAGTTACGAGGAGGGATTGAATTCACCCCTCCACTTT.

The CDR3 here is CASSPGLATDTQYF. The DNA of the CDR3 is TGTGCCAGCAGCCCGGGACTAGCGACAGATACGCAGTATTTT. The V gene is TRBV7-3, the J gene TRBJ2-3, with 10 bases aligning to TRBD2. Germline loops: CDR1 SGHTA, CDR2 FQGTGA. J lost 3 bases, V lost 5 bases, and 2 bases had no gene match. The CDR3 length is 14 residues. Combining the CDR3 with reference TRBV7-3 and TRBJ2-3 gives the whole variable domain GAGVSQTPSNKVTEKGKYVELRCDPISGHTALYWYRQSLGQGPEFLIYFQGTGAADDSGLPNDRFFAVRPEGSVSTLKIQRTERGDSAVYLCASSPGLATDTQYFGPGTRLTVL.

This chain uses TRBV5-6 with TRBJ1-2; TRBD1 aligns across 7 bases. Germline V gene sequence: CDR1 SGHDT, CDR2 YYEEEE. The V segment lost 8 bases and the J segment 3 bases; nucleotides outside the gene matches: 7. The CDR3 consists of 13 residues. CDR3 amino acids: CASSTGVDYGYTF. Here the CDR3 DNA reads TGTGCCAGTTCCACAGGGGTTGACTATGGCTACACCTTC. Looking up the rest from reference TRBV5-6 and TRBJ1-2 gives the full variable domain: DAGVTQSPTHLIKTRGQQVTLRCSPKSGHDTVSWYQQALGQGPQFIFQYYEEEERQRGNFPDRFSGHQFPNYSSELNVNALLLGDSALYLCASSTGVDYGYTFGSGTRLTVV.

This chain joins TRBV12-3 or TRBV12-4 and TRBJ1-1; D not resolved. The CDR3 loop spans 12 amino acids. V was trimmed by 6 bases and J by 10 bases, leaving 15 bases between them. The CDR3 protein is CASSQLERSAFF. As DNA, the CDR3 is TGTGCCAGCAGCCAATTGGAGAGGTCAGCTTTCTTT.

The chain links TRBV18 to TRBJ1-4; TRBD1 aligns across 8 bases. Germline CDR1 and CDR2: KGHSH and LQKENI. With 6 bases clipped from V and 2 bases from J, the junction kept 5 bases outside the gene matches. This CDR3 contains 15 residues. The CDR3 DNA reads as TGTGCCAGCTCGCGATCAGGGGGCACTAATGAAAAACTGTTTTTT. It is translated as CASSRSGGTNEKLFF.

This chain connects TRBV28 to TRBJ1-6, with a possible D match to TRBD1 (6 bases). Trimming took off 3 bases at V and 3 bases at J, with 12 bases between the two ends. Germline V gives CDR1 MDHEN, CDR2 SYDVKM. The CDR3 is 16 residues long. The CDR3 nucleotides are TGTGCCAGCAGTTTCGGACAGCTAAACTATAATTCACCCCTCCACTTT. Protein: CASSFGQLNYNSPLHF.

V usage is TRBV19 and J usage is TRBJ2-7; 10 nucleotides line up with TRBD2. The length of the CDR3 is 16 residues. Germline values: CDR1 LNHDA, CDR2 SQIVND (reference sequence). V trimming: 5 bases; J trimming: 5 bases; junction bases outside the gene matches: 12. CDR3 sequence: CASSVTSGVRQDEQYF. Here the CDR3 DNA reads TGTGCCAGTAGTGTTACTAGCGGGGTTCGGCAGGACGAGCAGTACTTC.

The chain has TRBV27 and TRBJ1-6; 7 bases line up with TRBD1. Germline trimming cut 5 bases from V and 10 bases from J; bases unmatched to any gene: 8. The CDR3 spans 14 residues. Germline V gene lookup returns CDR1 MNHEY and CDR2 SMNVEV (reference sequence). CDR3 sequence: CASSEGTVSSPLHF. The CDR3, as DNA: TGTGCCAGCAGTGAGGGGACAGTCAGCTCACCCCTCCACTTT.